The sequence of this T cell receptor beta chain was determined in a study of OX40 agonist ivuxolimab in advanced cancers. Repertoires were generated with immunoSEQ multiplex PCR, while TCRdb's copy carries only in-frame clones and drops some. The sample holds over 70,000 clones; about 88% are singletons and the top ten take 0.25% to 0.35%. Germline CDR1 and CDR2: SGDLS and YYNGEE. Trimming took off 0 bases at V and 6 bases at J, with 7 bases between the two ends. This CDR3 region has 14 residues. The TCR sequence derives from an adult with an advanced solid tumor such as melanoma, head and neck, liver or kidney cancer. The chain combines TRBV9 with TRBJ1-6, with D possibly TRBD1 on 5 matching bases. The specimen comprised CD4+ or CD8+ T cells sorted from blood, sampled in a trial of the OX40 agonist ivuxolimab. This chain's CDR3 is CASSVEGVNSPLHF. The CDR3 coding sequence is TGTGCCAGCAGCGTAGAAGGGGTTAATTCACCCCTCCACTTT.